Shown below are 7 T cell receptor beta chains from a single sample sequenced in a study of blood T cell repertoires in COVID-19. This table comes from immunoSEQ multiplex PCR, and its TCRdb copy is limited to in-frame clones, with some not included. This table has about 160,000 clones, approximately 79% appearing once. Material: peripheral blood. These receptors all come from a woman aged 40 to 55 with COVID-19, enrolled during active disease.

The chain joins TRBV3-1 (or the pseudogene TRBV3-2) to TRBJ1-2; a possible D gene is TRBD1 (5 bases). Per the germline V gene, CDR1 is LGHDT and CDR2 is YNNKEL (reference sequence). The V and J ends lost 0 bases and 5 bases respectively, with 10 bases between them. The CDR3 is made up of 14 amino acids. CDR3 protein: CASSQEGAKYGYTF. In DNA form, the CDR3 reads TGTGCCAGCAGCCAAGAAGGGGCCAAGTATGGCTACACCTTC.

V usage is TRBV28 and J usage is TRBJ1-2, with 7 bases identical to TRBD1. V lost 6 bases to trimming and J lost 4 bases; unmatched junction nucleotides: 11. The CDR3 covers 15 residues. Germline CDR1 and CDR2: MDHEN and SYDVKM. The CDR3 DNA sequence: TGTGCCAGCAGGGACGACAGGGTGAAAAGCTATGGCTACACCTTC. Translation gives CASRDDRVKSYGYTF.

The chain couples TRBV4-1 to TRBJ1-1; TRBD1 might be the D (6 bases). The V gene's germline CDR1 is MGHRA and CDR2 YSYEKL. Trimming removed 3 bases from V and 1 base from J, with 12 bases in between. This CDR3 has 15 residues. CDR3 nucleotides: TGCGCCAGCAGCCATGCGACAGGATGGAACACTGAAGCTTTCTTT. This encodes CASSHATGWNTEAFF.

V is TRBV3-1 (or the pseudogene TRBV3-2) and J is TRBJ2-1; the D gene is possibly TRBD2 (5 bases). The CDR3 is 17 residues long. Per germline, CDR1 LGHDT and CDR2 YNNKEL (reference sequence). V was pared by 3 bases and J by 4 bases, with 19 bases between. CDR3 nucleotide sequence: TGTGCCAGCAGCCAGATACAATTAGCGACCCAGTACAATGAGCAGTTCTTC. Translation: CASSQIQLATQYNEQFF.

The V call is TRBV7-9, the J call TRBJ2-7; 8 bases agree with TRBD2. Germline CDR1 is SEHNR and CDR2 is FQNEAQ (reference sequence). With 5 bases clipped from V and 2 bases from J, the junction kept 11 bases outside the gene matches. The CDR3 consists of 16 residues. Here the CDR3 reads CASSHSPAGDPYEQYF. CDR3 in DNA: TGTGCCAGCAGCCACTCTCCAGCGGGAGACCCCTACGAGCAGTACTTC.

The rearrangement uses TRBV7-9 and TRBJ2-1; 8 nucleotides line up with TRBD1. The CDR3 is 16 residues long. The trim removed 4 bases at V and 3 bases at J, leaving 8 bases unmatched. The germline V gene encodes CDR1 SEHNR and CDR2 FQNEAQ (reference sequence). The CDR3 DNA sequence: TGTGCCAGCAGCTCGTGGGACAGGCCCAACTACAATGAGCAGTTCTTC. Translated: CASSSWDRPNYNEQFF. Full variable domain (missing parts from reference TRBV7-9 and TRBJ2-1): DTGVSQNPRHKITKRGQNVTFRCDPISEHNRLYWYRQTLGQGPEFLTYFQNEAQLEKSRLLSDRFSAERPKGSFSTLEIQRTEQGDSAMYLCASSSWDRPNYNEQFFGPGTRLTVL.

The chain has TRBV6-5 and TRBJ1-4, with 8 bases identical to TRBD1. The CDR3 extends over 14 amino acids. Germline V gene data show CDR1 as MNHEY and CDR2 as SVGAGI. Germline trimming cut 7 bases from V and 5 bases from J; bases unmatched to any gene: 6. CDR3 loop: CASTETGENEKLFF. The CDR3 DNA follows: TGTGCCAGCACCGAGACAGGGGAGAATGAAAAACTGTTTTTT.